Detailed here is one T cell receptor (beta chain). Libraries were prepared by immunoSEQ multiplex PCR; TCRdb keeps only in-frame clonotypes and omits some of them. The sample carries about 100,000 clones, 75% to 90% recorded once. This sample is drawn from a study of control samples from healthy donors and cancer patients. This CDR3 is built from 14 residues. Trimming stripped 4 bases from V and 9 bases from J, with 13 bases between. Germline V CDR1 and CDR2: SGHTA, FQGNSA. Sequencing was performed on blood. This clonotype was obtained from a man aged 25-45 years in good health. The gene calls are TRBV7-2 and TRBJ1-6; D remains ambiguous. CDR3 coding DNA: TGTGCCAGCAGCTATTTCGGGGTTGGTTCACCCCTCCACTTT. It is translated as CASSYFGVGSPLHF.